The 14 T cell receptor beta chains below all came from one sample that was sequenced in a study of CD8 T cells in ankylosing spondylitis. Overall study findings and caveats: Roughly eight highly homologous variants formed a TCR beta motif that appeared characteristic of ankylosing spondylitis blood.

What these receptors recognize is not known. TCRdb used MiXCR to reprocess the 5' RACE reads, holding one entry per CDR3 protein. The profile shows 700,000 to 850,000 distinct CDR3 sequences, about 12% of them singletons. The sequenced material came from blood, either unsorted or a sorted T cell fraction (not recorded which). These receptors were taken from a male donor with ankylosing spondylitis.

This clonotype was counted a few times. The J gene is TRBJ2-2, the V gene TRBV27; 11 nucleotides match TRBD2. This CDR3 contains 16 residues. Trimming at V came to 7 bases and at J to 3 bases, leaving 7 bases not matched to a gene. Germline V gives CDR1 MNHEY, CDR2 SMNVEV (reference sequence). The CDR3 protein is CASKVLAGGDTGELFF. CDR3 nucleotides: TGTGCCAGCAAGGTCCTAGCGGGAGGAGACACCGGGGAGCTGTTTTTT.

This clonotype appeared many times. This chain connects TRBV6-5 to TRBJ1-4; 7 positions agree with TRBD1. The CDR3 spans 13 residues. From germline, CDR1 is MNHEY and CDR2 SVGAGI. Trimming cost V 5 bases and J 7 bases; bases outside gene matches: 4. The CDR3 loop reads CASSRGPGEKLFF. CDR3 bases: TGTGCCAGCAGTAGGGGGCCGGGTGAAAAACTGTTTTTT.

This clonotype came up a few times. The CDR3 DNA is TGCAGTGCTAGACGGGGGGTGGTTGGAAACACCATATATTTT. Amino acids: CSARRGVVGNTIYF. This chain links TRBV20-1 with TRBJ1-3; D perhaps matches TRBD1 (5 bases). Germline V lookup: CDR1 DFQATT, CDR2 SNEGSKA (reference sequence). The CDR3 consists of 14 residues. The V end was cut by 2 bases, the J end by 3 bases, with 11 bases between.

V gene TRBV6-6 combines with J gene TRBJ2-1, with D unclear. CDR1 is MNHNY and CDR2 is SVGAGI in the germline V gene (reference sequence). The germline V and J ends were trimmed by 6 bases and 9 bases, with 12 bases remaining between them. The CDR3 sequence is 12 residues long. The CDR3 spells CASRDQSVEQFF. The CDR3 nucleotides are TGTGCCAGCAGGGACCAGAGCGTTGAGCAGTTCTTC.

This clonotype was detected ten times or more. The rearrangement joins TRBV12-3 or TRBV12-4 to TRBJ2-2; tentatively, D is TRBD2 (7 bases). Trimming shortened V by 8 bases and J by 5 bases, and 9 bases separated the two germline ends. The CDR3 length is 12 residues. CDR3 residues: CASGRGTGELFF. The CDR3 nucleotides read TGTGCCAGCGGGAGGGGGACCGGGGAGCTGTTTTTT.

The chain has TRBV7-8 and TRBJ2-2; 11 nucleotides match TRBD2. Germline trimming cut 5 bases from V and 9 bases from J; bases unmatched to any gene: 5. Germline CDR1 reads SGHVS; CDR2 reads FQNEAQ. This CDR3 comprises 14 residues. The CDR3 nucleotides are TGTGCCAGCAGCACTAGCGGGGGTGTTCGGGAGCTGTTTTTT. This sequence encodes CASSTSGGVRELFF.

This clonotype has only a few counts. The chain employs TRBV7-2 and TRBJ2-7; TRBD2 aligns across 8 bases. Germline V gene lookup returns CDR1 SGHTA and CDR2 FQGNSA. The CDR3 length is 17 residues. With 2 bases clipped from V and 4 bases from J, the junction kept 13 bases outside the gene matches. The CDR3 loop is CASSLSTDTGGRYEQYF. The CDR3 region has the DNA TGTGCCAGCAGCTTAAGTACGGATACGGGAGGGAGGTACGAGCAGTACTTC.

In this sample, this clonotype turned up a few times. CDR3 sequence reads: CSADRDAGTYEQYF. The CDR3 DNA is TGCAGTGCCGACCGGGACGCCGGCACCTACGAGCAGTACTTC. The genes are TRBV20-1 and TRBJ2-7, with D perhaps matching TRBD1 or TRBD2 (5 bases each). The germline CDR1 and CDR2 sequences are DFQATT and SNEGSKA (reference sequence). CDR3 size: 14 residues. V shed 6 bases and J shed 2 bases, with 17 bases lying between them.

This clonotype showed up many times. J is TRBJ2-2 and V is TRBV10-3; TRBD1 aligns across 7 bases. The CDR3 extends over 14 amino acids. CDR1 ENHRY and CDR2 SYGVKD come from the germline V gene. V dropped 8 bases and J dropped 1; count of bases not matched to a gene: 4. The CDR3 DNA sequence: TGTGCCATCCTCGGACAGGTGAACACCGGGGAGCTGTTTTTT. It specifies CAILGQVNTGELFF.

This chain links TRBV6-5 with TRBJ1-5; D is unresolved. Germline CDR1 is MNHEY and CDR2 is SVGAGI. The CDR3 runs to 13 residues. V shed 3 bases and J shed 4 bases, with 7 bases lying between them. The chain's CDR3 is CASSYSRNQPQHF. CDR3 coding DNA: TGTGCCAGCAGTTATTCAAGGAATCAGCCCCAGCATTTT.

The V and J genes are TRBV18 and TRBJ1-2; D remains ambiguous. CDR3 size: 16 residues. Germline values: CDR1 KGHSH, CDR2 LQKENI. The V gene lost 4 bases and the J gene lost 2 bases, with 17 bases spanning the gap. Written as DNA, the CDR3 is TGTGCCAGCTCACGAAGTTTAGGCAGGAAGAACTATGGCTACACCTTC. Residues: CASSRSLGRKNYGYTF.

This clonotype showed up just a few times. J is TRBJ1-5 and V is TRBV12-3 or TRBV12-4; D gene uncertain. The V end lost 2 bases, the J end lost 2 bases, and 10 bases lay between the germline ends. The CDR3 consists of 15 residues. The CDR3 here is CASSLISGRNQPQHF. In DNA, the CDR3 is TGTGCCAGCAGTTTAATCTCCGGCCGCAATCAGCCCCAGCATTTT.

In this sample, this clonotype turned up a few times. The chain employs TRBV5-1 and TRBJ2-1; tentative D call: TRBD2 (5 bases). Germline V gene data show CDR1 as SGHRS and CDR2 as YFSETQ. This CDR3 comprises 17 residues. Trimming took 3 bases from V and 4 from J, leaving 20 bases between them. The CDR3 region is CASSWVEGDSLYNEQFF. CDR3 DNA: TGCGCCAGCAGCTGGGTTGAGGGCGACTCACTTTACAATGAGCAGTTCTTC.

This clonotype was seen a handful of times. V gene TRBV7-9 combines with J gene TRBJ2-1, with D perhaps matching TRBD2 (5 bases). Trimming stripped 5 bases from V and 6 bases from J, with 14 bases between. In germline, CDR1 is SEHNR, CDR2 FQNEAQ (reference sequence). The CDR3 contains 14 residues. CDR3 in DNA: TGTGCCAGCAGCAAGTTAACTAGGACCAATGAGCAGTTCTTC. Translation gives CASSKLTRTNEQFF.